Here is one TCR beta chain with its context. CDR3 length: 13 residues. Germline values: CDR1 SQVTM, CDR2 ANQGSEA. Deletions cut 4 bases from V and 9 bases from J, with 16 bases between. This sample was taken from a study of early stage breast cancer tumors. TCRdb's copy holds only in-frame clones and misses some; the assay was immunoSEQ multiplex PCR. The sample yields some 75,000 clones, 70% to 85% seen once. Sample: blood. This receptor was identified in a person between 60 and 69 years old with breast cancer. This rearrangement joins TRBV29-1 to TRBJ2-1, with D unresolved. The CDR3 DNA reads TGCAGCGTTGCAAAAGCAGTCCGTAGTGAGCAGTTCTTC. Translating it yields CSVAKAVRSEQFF.